A selection of T cell receptor beta chains follows, all from one sample in a study of OX40 agonist ivuxolimab in advanced cancers. Generated by immunoSEQ multiplex PCR, the TCRdb table keeps only in-frame clones and is missing some. The profile shows almost 85,000 clones, roughly nine tenths of them singletons. Sample: CD4+ or CD8+ T cells sorted from blood, taken in a trial of the OX40 agonist ivuxolimab. Receptors originate from an adult with an advanced solid tumor such as melanoma, head and neck, liver or kidney cancer. CDR3s include the opening cysteine and the closing phenylalanine or tryptophan. A D gene is named only where the DNA matches it firmly. Part of the rows lack a size; the others show once, few, many or a class for expanded clones.

cdr3_nt: TGTGCCAGCAGCCCCGGGGAGACAGCTGAAGCTTTCTTT; cdr3_aa: CASSPGETAEAFF; j_call: TRBJ1-1; clone_size: NA; d_call: NA; v_call: TRBV2
cdr3_nt: TGCGCCAGCAGCTTGAGCGGGGGGCCCCAAGAGACCCAGTACTTC; cdr3_aa: CASSLSGGPQETQYF; j_call: TRBJ2-5; clone_size: NA; d_call: TRBD2; v_call: TRBV5-1
cdr3_nt: TGCGCCAGCAGCTTGGTATCGGGGCTGAACACTGAAGCTTTCTTT; cdr3_aa: CASSLVSGLNTEAFF; j_call: TRBJ1-1; clone_size: NA; d_call: NA; v_call: TRBV5-1
cdr3_nt: TGTGCCAGCAGCTTATTGCGATGGAGCATGAACACTGAAGCTTTCTTT; cdr3_aa: CASSLLRWSMNTEAFF; j_call: TRBJ1-1; clone_size: NA; d_call: NA; v_call: TRBV7-8
cdr3_nt: TGTGCCAGCAGCCGACGTGAGTCCTACGAGCAGTACTTC; cdr3_aa: CASSRRESYEQYF; j_call: TRBJ2-7; clone_size: NA; d_call: NA; v_call: TRBV7-9
cdr3_nt: TGTGCCAGCAGCTCCCGGCTTCGGCAGTTCCAAGAGACCCAGTACTTC; cdr3_aa: CASSSRLRQFQETQYF; j_call: TRBJ2-5; clone_size: NA; d_call: NA; v_call: TRBV7-9
cdr3_nt: TGTGCCAGCACTACCTATGCCTTTGGGACTAGTGTTCAATTGCTGTTCTTC; cdr3_aa: CASTTYAFGTSVQLLFF; j_call: TRBJ2-1; clone_size: NA; d_call: TRBD2; v_call: TRBV28
cdr3_nt: TGTGCCAGCAGCCCAGGGAGAGGGGAAGGTTTCATAGAGACCCAGTACTTC; cdr3_aa: CASSPGRGEGFIETQYF; j_call: TRBJ2-5; clone_size: NA; d_call: NA; v_call: TRBV5-5
cdr3_nt: TGTGCCTGGAGTATGACAGTCAAACAGCCCCAGCATTTT; cdr3_aa: CAWSMTVKQPQHF; j_call: TRBJ1-5; clone_size: NA; d_call: NA; v_call: TRBV30
cdr3_nt: TGTGCCAGCAGCTTATTGGGGGCAGGTGAGCAGTTCTTC; cdr3_aa: CASSLLGAGEQFF; j_call: TRBJ2-1; clone_size: NA; d_call: NA; v_call: TRBV7-9
cdr3_nt: TGTGCCAGCAGCGTTAGCGGGGGGGCGGAGACCCAGTACTTC; cdr3_aa: CASSVSGGAETQYF; j_call: TRBJ2-5; clone_size: NA; d_call: TRBD2; v_call: TRBV9
cdr3_nt: TGTGCCAGCAGCTTCAACATCCGGGACAGGACCTACGAGCAGTACTTC; cdr3_aa: CASSFNIRDRTYEQYF; j_call: TRBJ2-7; clone_size: NA; d_call: TRBD1; v_call: TRBV7-8
cdr3_nt: TGCGCCAGCAACCCTTCCGGGACAGGGGGCACCGGGGAGCTGTTTTTT; cdr3_aa: CASNPSGTGGTGELFF; j_call: TRBJ2-2; clone_size: NA; d_call: TRBD1; v_call: TRBV5-1
cdr3_nt: TGTGCCAGCGCATGGGCGGGTGAGACCCAGTACTTC; cdr3_aa: CASAWAGETQYF; j_call: TRBJ2-5; clone_size: NA; d_call: NA; v_call: TRBV10-3
cdr3_nt: TGCAGCGTTGGGAGAGGGACAGCCGGGGAGCTGTTTTTT; cdr3_aa: CSVGRGTAGELFF; j_call: TRBJ2-2; clone_size: NA; d_call: TRBD1; v_call: TRBV29-1
cdr3_nt: TGTGCCAGCAGCGTAAACAGGGGAGGGGGCTACACCTTC; cdr3_aa: CASSVNRGGGYTF; j_call: TRBJ1-2; clone_size: NA; d_call: TRBD1; v_call: TRBV9
cdr3_nt: TGCGCCAGCAGTAAGGATTACGGGGAGGGCTCCGGGGAGCTGTTTTTT; cdr3_aa: CASSKDYGEGSGELFF; j_call: TRBJ2-2; clone_size: NA; d_call: TRBD2; v_call: TRBV10-2
cdr3_nt: TGCGCCAGCAGCCACCGAAGGGGAGGGAGCACCGGGGAGCTGTTTTTT; cdr3_aa: CASSHRRGGSTGELFF; j_call: TRBJ2-2; clone_size: NA; d_call: TRBD2; v_call: TRBV4-1
cdr3_nt: TGTGCCAGCAGCTCCTTTAGGGGGCTGATCTACAATGAGCAGTTCTTC; cdr3_aa: CASSSFRGLIYNEQFF; j_call: TRBJ2-1; clone_size: few; d_call: TRBD1; v_call: TRBV7-8
cdr3_nt: TGTGCCAGCTCACCTGTCCGACAGGGGAGAGAGACCCAGTACTTC; cdr3_aa: CASSPVRQGRETQYF; j_call: TRBJ2-5; clone_size: NA; d_call: TRBD1; v_call: TRBV18
cdr3_nt: TGTGCCAGCAGTAGAGACCCGCGAACCGGGGAGCTGTTTTTT; cdr3_aa: CASSRDPRTGELFF; j_call: TRBJ2-2; clone_size: NA; d_call: NA; v_call: TRBV6-5
cdr3_nt: TGCGCCAGCAGCCAAGATGCATTCGGGAGGAATGAGCAGTTCTTC; cdr3_aa: CASSQDAFGRNEQFF; j_call: TRBJ2-1; clone_size: few; d_call: TRBD2; v_call: TRBV4-3
cdr3_nt: TGCGCCAGCAGCTTGGTCTCAAAAGCCTACAATGAGCAGTTCTTC; cdr3_aa: CASSLVSKAYNEQFF; j_call: TRBJ2-1; clone_size: NA; d_call: NA; v_call: TRBV5-1
cdr3_nt: TGCAGCGTTACTCCCGGATCAGGGGCCAACGTCCTGACTTTC; cdr3_aa: CSVTPGSGANVLTF; j_call: TRBJ2-6; clone_size: NA; d_call: NA; v_call: TRBV29-1
cdr3_nt: TGCGCCAGCAGCTCGACAGGGGCGGCGGGATATGGCTACACCTTC; cdr3_aa: CASSSTGAAGYGYTF; j_call: TRBJ1-2; clone_size: NA; d_call: TRBD1; v_call: TRBV5-1
cdr3_nt: TGTGCCAGCAGTGAAATAGGGGCGAGCAATCAGCCCCAGCATTTT; cdr3_aa: CASSEIGASNQPQHF; j_call: TRBJ1-5; clone_size: NA; d_call: NA; v_call: TRBV6-1
cdr3_nt: TGTGCCAGCAGATCTGCCGGGACAGGGGGGTCTGGCTACACCTTC; cdr3_aa: CASRSAGTGGSGYTF; j_call: TRBJ1-2; clone_size: NA; d_call: TRBD1; v_call: TRBV11-1
cdr3_nt: TGTGCCAGCAGTCCTACAGGGACTGGAAACACCATATATTTT; cdr3_aa: CASSPTGTGNTIYF; j_call: TRBJ1-3; clone_size: NA; d_call: NA; v_call: TRBV2
cdr3_nt: TGCGCCAGCAGCCGGGCCTATAATTCACCCCTCCACTTT; cdr3_aa: CASSRAYNSPLHF; j_call: TRBJ1-6; clone_size: once; d_call: NA; v_call: TRBV5-1
cdr3_nt: TGTGCCAGCAGCCCCCGCGGATACAATGAGCAGTTCTTC; cdr3_aa: CASSPRGYNEQFF; j_call: TRBJ2-1; clone_size: once; d_call: NA; v_call: TRBV7-9
cdr3_nt: TGTGCCAGCTCACCCCGTGACCTAGCGGCCCCCTACGAGCAGTACTTC; cdr3_aa: CASSPRDLAAPYEQYF; j_call: TRBJ2-7; clone_size: NA; d_call: TRBD2; v_call: TRBV18
cdr3_nt: TGTGCCAGCAGTCCCCCGGGATGGAAAGCTTTCTTT; cdr3_aa: CASSPPGWKAFF; j_call: TRBJ1-1; clone_size: NA; d_call: NA; v_call: TRBV28
cdr3_nt: TGTGCCAGCAGCTTGGTCCCCGGGGGGGAGCAGTACTTC; cdr3_aa: CASSLVPGGEQYF; j_call: TRBJ2-7; clone_size: NA; d_call: TRBD2; v_call: TRBV5-4
cdr3_nt: TGTGCCAGCAGCTTAGGAGATAACTATGGCTACACCTTC; cdr3_aa: CASSLGDNYGYTF; j_call: TRBJ1-2; clone_size: NA; d_call: NA; v_call: TRBV13
cdr3_nt: TGTGCCTGGAGTCGACAGATTAATGAGCAGTTCTTC; cdr3_aa: CAWSRQINEQFF; j_call: TRBJ2-1; clone_size: once; d_call: NA; v_call: TRBV30
cdr3_nt: TGTGCCAGCAGCATGAGACAGGGGTACACCATATATTTT; cdr3_aa: CASSMRQGYTIYF; j_call: TRBJ1-3; clone_size: once; d_call: TRBD1; v_call: TRBV7-9
cdr3_nt: TGCGCCAGCAGAACACCGTCCGGGACAGGGAACGATGAGCAGTTCTTC; cdr3_aa: CASRTPSGTGNDEQFF; j_call: TRBJ2-1; clone_size: NA; d_call: TRBD1; v_call: TRBV5-1
cdr3_nt: TGTGCCAGCTCACGAGAGACTAGCGGGAGGGCAGGAGAAGAGACCCAGTACTTC; cdr3_aa: CASSRETSGRAGEETQYF; j_call: TRBJ2-5; clone_size: NA; d_call: TRBD2; v_call: TRBV18
cdr3_nt: TGTGCCAGCAGGACAGGGGTGGCGAACACTGAAGCTTTCTTT; cdr3_aa: CASRTGVANTEAFF; j_call: TRBJ1-1; clone_size: NA; d_call: TRBD1; v_call: TRBV6-5
cdr3_nt: TGTGCCAGCAGACCCTATCGGGGGCTCATAAATGAGCAGTTCTTC; cdr3_aa: CASRPYRGLINEQFF; j_call: TRBJ2-1; clone_size: once; d_call: NA; v_call: TRBV6-6
cdr3_nt: TGTGCCAGCATCGCGGGTCACGAGCAGTACTTC; cdr3_aa: CASIAGHEQYF; j_call: TRBJ2-7; clone_size: NA; d_call: NA; v_call: TRBV6-5
cdr3_nt: TGTGCCAGTAGTCTACAGGGGGCGGAAAAACTGTTTTTT; cdr3_aa: CASSLQGAEKLFF; j_call: TRBJ1-4; clone_size: NA; d_call: TRBD1; v_call: TRBV19
cdr3_nt: TGTGCCAGCAGCTCGGGACAGGGAGGCATTTTCCAGCCCCAGCATTTT; cdr3_aa: CASSSGQGGIFQPQHF; j_call: TRBJ1-5; clone_size: NA; d_call: TRBD1; v_call: TRBV7-6
cdr3_nt: TGTGCCAGCAGCCATGAGCCGGGGACCCAGTACTTC; cdr3_aa: CASSHEPGTQYF; j_call: TRBJ2-5; clone_size: NA; d_call: NA; v_call: TRBV11-2
cdr3_nt: TGCGCCAGCAGCTTGCCCGGTTTAGCACAGGGCACTAGGATGAACACTGAAGCTTTCTTT; cdr3_aa: CASSLPGLAQGTRMNTEAFF; j_call: TRBJ1-1; clone_size: NA; d_call: NA; v_call: TRBV5-1
cdr3_nt: TGTGCCTGGAGTCCACTTGGACGAAGCAATCAGCCCCAGCATTTT; cdr3_aa: CAWSPLGRSNQPQHF; j_call: TRBJ1-5; clone_size: NA; d_call: NA; v_call: TRBV30